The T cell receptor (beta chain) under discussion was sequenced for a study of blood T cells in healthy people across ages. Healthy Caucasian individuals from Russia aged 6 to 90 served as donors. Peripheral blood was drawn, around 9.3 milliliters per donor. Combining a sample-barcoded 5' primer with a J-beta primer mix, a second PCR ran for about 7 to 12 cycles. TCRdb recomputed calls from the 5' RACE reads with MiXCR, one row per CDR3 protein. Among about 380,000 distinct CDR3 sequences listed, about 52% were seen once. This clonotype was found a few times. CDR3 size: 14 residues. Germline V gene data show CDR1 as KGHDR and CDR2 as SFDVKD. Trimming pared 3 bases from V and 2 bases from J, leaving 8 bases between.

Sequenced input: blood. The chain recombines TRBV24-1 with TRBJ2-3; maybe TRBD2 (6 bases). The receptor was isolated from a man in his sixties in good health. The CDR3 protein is CATSDGTPTDTQYF. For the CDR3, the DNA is TGTGCCACCAGTGATGGGACTCCCACAGATACGCAGTATTTT.